This T cell receptor beta chain stems from a study of blood T cell repertoires in COVID-19. Study as a whole: Samples of COVID-19 (acute and convalescent) were obtained from the United States, Italy and Spain.

Trimming cost V 6 bases and J 0 bases; bases outside gene matches: 1. The CDR3 loop spans 14 amino acids. The germline V gene has CDR1 SNHLY and CDR2 FYNNEI. Generated by immunoSEQ multiplex PCR, the TCRdb table keeps only in-frame clones and is missing some. This table holds about 210,000 clones, 75% to 90% found once. Sequenced material: peripheral blood. The chain couples TRBV2 to TRBJ1-1, with TRBD1 matching over 10 bases. This TCR derives from a man aged 35 to 55 with acute or convalescent COVID-19. The CDR3 DNA is TGTGCCAGCAGGGGACAGGGGATGAACACTGAAGCTTTCTTT. Its translation: CASRGQGMNTEAFF. Full variable domain (remainder filled in from reference TRBV2 and TRBJ1-1): EPEVTQTPSHQVTQMGQEVILRCVPISNHLYFYWYRQILGQKVEFLVSFYNNEISEKSEIFDDQFSVERPDGSNFTLKIRSTKLEDSAMYFCASRGQGMNTEAFFGQGTRLTVV.